The clone carrying this T cell receptor (beta chain) has at least ten counts. Its antigen remains unidentified. The sample originates from a study of T cells in Graves' hyperthyroidism and ophthalmopathy. Study-level points and caveats: Most clonotypes that expanded in the thyroid above 0.001 also showed up in blood.

Per germline, CDR1 MNHNS and CDR2 SASEGT. This CDR3 comprises 14 residues. V was trimmed by 8 bases and J by 0 bases, leaving 13 bases between them. RNA transcripts gave rise to amplified TCR beta CDR3 regions. HTBI primers were used for first-round RT-PCR of the TCR CDR3. In TCRdb, the multiplex PCR reads were re-called with MiXCR into one record per CDR3 protein. The table shows about 520,000 distinct CDR3 sequences, with around 20% occurring only once. The authors took PBMCs from 8.5 to 10 ml fresh peripheral blood. The sequence was obtained from a man aged 18 to 29 with Graves' hyperthyroidism. The chain has TRBV6-1 and TRBJ1-2; D uncertain. The sequenced material came from blood. CDR3 DNA: TGTGCCAGCGGAGGAACAGAGTCTAACTATGGCTACACCTTC. Translation gives CASGGTESNYGYTF.